The 29 T cell receptor beta chains below come from one sample, sequenced in a study of T cells after posttransplantation cyclophosphamide. Using immunoSEQ multiplex PCR, the repertoire was profiled, and TCRdb retains in-frame clones only, with some absent. The sample has around 35,000 clones, none seen only once. Specimen: PBMCs. Receptor source: a man younger than 40 in good health and a related stem cell transplant donor.

In this sample, this clone turned up many times. The chain has TRBV19 and TRBJ1-2; maybe TRBD1 (6 bases). CDR1 and CDR2 from the germline V gene are LNHDA and SQIVND (reference sequence). The V gene lost 3 bases and the J gene lost 3 bases, with 8 bases spanning the gap. CDR3 length: 13 residues. The CDR3 DNA follows: TGTGCCAGTAGTATCCAGGGGCACTATGGCTACACCTTC. As protein: CASSIQGHYGYTF.

This clone was picked up many times. The chain joins TRBV6-5 to TRBJ2-7, with D perhaps TRBD2 (5 bases). V gave up 6 bases and J gave up 4 bases, with 19 bases separating them. Germline assignment: CDR1 MNHEY and CDR2 SVGAGI. This CDR3 spans 15 amino acids. CDR3 DNA sequence: TGTGCCAGCAGCCGCGGGTCTCAAGACCGTTACGAGCAGTACTTC. Translating it yields CASSRGSQDRYEQYF.

Ten or more counts support this clone. The rearrangement uses TRBV11-2 and TRBJ1-2; the D gene is possibly TRBD1 (5 bases). Per the germline V gene, CDR1 is SGHAT and CDR2 is FQNNGV. This CDR3 has 14 residues. V lost 2 bases and J 4 bases, leaving 11 bases between the germline ends. DNA of the CDR3: TGTGCCAGCAGCTTACGGGAGGGGAGCTATGGCTACACCTTC. Residues: CASSLREGSYGYTF.

Ten or more counts support this clone. The chain uses TRBV19 and TRBJ1-1; D gene uncertain. The CDR3 length is 15 residues. Trimming pared 0 bases from V and 0 bases from J, leaving 8 bases between. Per germline, CDR1 LNHDA and CDR2 SQIVND (reference sequence). The CDR3 DNA sequence: TGTGCCAGTAGTATAGAAGCAGGAATGAACACTGAAGCTTTCTTT. Protein product: CASSIEAGMNTEAFF.

This clone was seen repeatedly, ten times or more. V gene TRBV18 combines with J gene TRBJ2-7; TRBD1 matches at 9 bases. CDR3 length: 15 amino acids. Trimming removed 3 bases from V and 2 bases from J; junction bases left unmatched: 5. The germline V gene has CDR1 KGHSH and CDR2 LQKENI. The CDR3 DNA follows: TGTGCCAGCTCACCTGGACAGGGGTATGCCTACGAGCAGTACTTC. Translated: CASSPGQGYAYEQYF.

This clone was found many times. The rearrangement links TRBV5-1 to TRBJ1-1; TRBD1 agrees at 7 bases. CDR1 SGHRS and CDR2 YFSETQ come from the germline V gene. The V and J ends lost 0 bases and 2 bases, in that order; junction bases with no gene match: 7. This CDR3 is built from 16 residues. The CDR3 sequence is CASSLGGGSPNTEAFF. CDR3 DNA sequence: TGCGCCAGCAGCTTGGGAGGGGGCTCCCCAAACACTGAAGCTTTCTTT.

This clone came up many times. The V call is TRBV6-5, the J call TRBJ1-5; D perhaps matches TRBD1 (5 bases). Trimming left V 0 bases short and J 3 bases short, with 6 bases between. The length of the CDR3 is 14 residues. Germline-derived CDR1 and CDR2 are MNHEY and SVGAGI. The DNA of the CDR3 is TGTGCCAGCAGTTACTCGGGGCACAATCAGCCCCAGCATTTT. This codes for CASSYSGHNQPQHF.

This clone was seen ten or more times. The chain carries TRBV6-2 or TRBV6-3 and TRBJ1-2; D remains unclear. The CDR3 runs 15 residues. CDR1 MNHEY and CDR2 SVGEGT come from the germline V gene. Trimming cost V 2 bases and J 7 bases, with 17 bases left between them. The CDR3 DNA sequence: TGTGCCAGCAGTTACCCTGAAGCGGGGTTCGGTGGCTACACCTTC. Translated: CASSYPEAGFGGYTF.

In its sample, this clone was seen many times. The chain combines TRBV6-1 with TRBJ2-1, with TRBD1 matching 9 bases. This CDR3 has 15 amino acids. From germline, CDR1 is MNHNS and CDR2 SASEGT. The J segment lost 2 bases and the V segment lost 4 bases, leaving 3 bases of the junction unmatched. The CDR3 protein is CASSVRQGAYNEQFF. As DNA, the CDR3 is TGTGCCAGCAGTGTTCGACAGGGGGCCTACAATGAGCAGTTCTTC.

This clone occurred many times. This rearrangement joins TRBV5-4 to TRBJ1-3; D is unclear. The germline V gene has CDR1 SGHNT and CDR2 YYREEE (reference sequence). V was trimmed by 5 bases and J by 2 bases, leaving 11 bases between them. The CDR3 totals 14 residues. The CDR3 nucleotides read TGTGCCAGCAGTTCGAATCCGGCTGGAAACACCATATATTTT. Protein: CASSSNPAGNTIYF.

At least ten counts were recorded for this clone. The gene calls are TRBV6-4 and TRBJ2-3; 8 bases agree with TRBD2. The CDR3 spans 15 residues. Germline CDR1 reads MRHNA; CDR2 reads SNTAGT. Unmatched junction bases numbered 3, after V lost 3 bases and J lost 1 base. CDR3 sequence: CASSETGGGTDTQYF. The CDR3 DNA sequence: TGTGCCAGCAGTGAAACCGGGGGGGGCACAGATACGCAGTATTTT.

In its sample, this clone was seen many times. The genes are TRBV15 and TRBJ2-5, with 8 bases matching TRBD1. Germline CDR1 reads LNHNV; CDR2 reads YYDKDF (reference sequence). There are 13 residues in the CDR3. The J segment lost 5 bases and the V segment lost 3 bases, leaving 2 bases of the junction unmatched. This chain's CDR3 is CATSRDREETQYF. The CDR3 DNA reads as TGTGCCACCAGCAGGGACAGGGAGGAGACCCAGTACTTC.

The chain is built from TRBV5-4 and TRBJ1-2; possible D gene TRBD1, 6 bases. CDR3 length: 16 amino acids. From germline, CDR1 is SGHNT and CDR2 YYREEE (reference sequence). Trimming took off 1 base at V and 2 bases at J, with 15 bases between the two ends. CDR3 nucleotides: TGTGCCAGCAGCTTGTCGCAGGGGATGAGGAACTATGGCTACACCTTC. Protein product: CASSLSQGMRNYGYTF. The full variable domain, its missing parts supplied by reference TRBV5-4 and TRBJ1-2, is ETGVTQSPTHLIKTRGQQVTLRCSSQSGHNTVSWYQQALGQGPQFIFQYYREEENGRGNFPPRFSGLQFPNYSSELNVNALELDDSALYLCASSLSQGMRNYGYTFGSGTRLTVV.

This clone was picked up many times. The gene calls are TRBV11-2 and TRBJ2-7; 9 positions agree with TRBD1. The germline gives CDR1 SGHAT, CDR2 FQNNGV. The CDR3 runs 15 residues. With 1 base clipped from V and 2 bases from J, the junction kept 3 bases outside the gene matches. The DNA of the CDR3 is TGTGCCAGCAGCTTAGTTACAGGGGGCCCCTACGAGCAGTACTTC. Its protein product is CASSLVTGGPYEQYF.

At least ten counts were recorded for this clone. The chain joins TRBV19 to TRBJ2-2; the match to TRBD1 covers 9 bases. There are 15 residues in the CDR3. Germline V gives CDR1 LNHDA, CDR2 SQIVND (reference sequence). The J segment lost 7 bases and the V segment lost 9 bases, leaving 12 bases of the junction unmatched. CDR3 in amino acids: CASRTGTGRVGELFF. The CDR3 bases are TGTGCCAGCCGAACTGGGACAGGGCGGGTCGGGGAGCTGTTTTTT.

This clone was observed a handful of times. This chain uses TRBV24-1 with TRBJ1-5; possible D gene TRBD1, 6 bases. V was clipped by 4 bases and J by 4 bases, with 10 bases between them. The V gene's germline CDR1 is KGHDR and CDR2 SFDVKD. The CDR3 runs to 14 residues. CDR3 coding DNA: TGTGCCACCAGTGAACCCGGACAGAATCAGCCCCAGCATTTT. Protein: CATSEPGQNQPQHF.

In its sample, this clone was seen many times. The rearrangement joins TRBV5-4 to TRBJ2-6, with 7 nucleotides matching TRBD1. Germline V gives CDR1 SGHNT, CDR2 YYREEE (reference sequence). The CDR3 is 15 amino acids. V shed 4 bases, J shed 3 bases, and the junction held 4 bases outside the gene matches. The CDR3 DNA is TGTGCCAGCAGCATTGGGACAGTTGGGGCCAACGTCCTGACTTTC. It encodes CASSIGTVGANVLTF.

This clone was picked up many times. The chain joins TRBV5-1 to TRBJ2-7, with D possibly being TRBD1 (6 bases). CDR1 is SGHRS, CDR2 YFSETQ, per germline. The CDR3 has 16 residues. V dropped 4 bases and J dropped 3 bases, with 20 bases sitting between them. CDR3 DNA: TGCGCCAGCAGCCTCGCCCCCTCCGGGACAAGCTACGAGCAGTACTTC. Protein sequence: CASSLAPSGTSYEQYF.

This clone occurred many times. The V call is TRBV25-1, the J call TRBJ1-3, with no clear D. CDR3 size: 14 residues. Germline loops: CDR1 MGHDK, CDR2 SYGVNS. Between the trimmed V and J ends, which lost 5 bases and 4 bases, there was a span of 12 bases. The CDR3 protein is CASSLRAGGNTIYF. The DNA for the CDR3 is TGTGCCAGCAGTTTAAGGGCGGGCGGAAACACCATATATTTT.

The chain is built from TRBV6-6 and TRBJ1-2; D is uncertain. The CDR3 has 13 amino acids. The V gene lost 2 bases and the J gene lost 1 base, with 5 bases spanning the gap. Germline V lookup: CDR1 MNHNY, CDR2 SVGAGI (reference sequence). The CDR3 DNA follows: TGTGCCAGCAGTTACAAGGGTAACTATGGCTACACCTTC. Amino acid sequence: CASSYKGNYGYTF.

This clone came up many times. The rearrangement links TRBV11-3 to TRBJ2-7; D is perhaps TRBD1 (6 bases). The CDR3 is made up of 13 amino acids. Germline V gene lookup returns CDR1 SGHNT and CDR2 YENEEA. V was trimmed by 4 bases and J by 5 bases, leaving 12 bases between them. The CDR3 coding sequence is TGTGCCAGCAGCTCCCGGGACAAAAACGAGCAGTACTTC. This translates into CASSSRDKNEQYF.

This clone was found many times. J is TRBJ1-6 and V is TRBV28; possible D gene TRBD1, 5 bases. Germline loops: CDR1 MDHEN, CDR2 SYDVKM. V gave up 2 bases and J gave up 10 bases, with 9 bases separating them. The CDR3 length is 13 residues. CDR3 in amino acids: CASSLGGGSPLHF. The DNA for the CDR3 is TGTGCCAGCAGTTTAGGGGGGGGATCACCCCTCCACTTT.

At least ten counts were recorded for this clone. At one of its ends the junction is not consistent with the germline gene, which may arise from a read error. The chain is built from TRBV10-2 and TRBJ1-5; D gene unclear. The CDR3 has 14 residues. Germline CDR1 WSHSY, CDR2 SAAADI. The CDR3, as DNA: TGCGCCAGCAGTGAAGGCGGCACCAATCAGCTCCAGCATTTT. As protein: CASSEGGTNQLQHF.

The sample holds a few counts of this clone. The CDR3 DNA reads TGTGCCAGCCGGTTAGCGGGGGGGAACACCGGGGAGCTGTTTTTT. It codes for CASRLAGGNTGELFF. This chain connects TRBV7-6 to TRBJ2-2; 10 nucleotides line up with TRBD2. With 8 bases clipped from V and 1 base from J, the junction kept 4 bases outside the gene matches. The CDR3 totals 15 residues. CDR1 SGHVS and CDR2 FNYEAQ come from the germline V gene.

This clone has a count of ten or more. The genes are TRBV12-3 or TRBV12-4 and TRBJ1-2; the match to TRBD1 covers 9 bases. After removal of 8 bases from V and 5 bases from J, the junction contained 9 bases not matched to a gene. The CDR3 consists of 14 residues. This CDR3 is CASGSGTGSYGYTF. For the CDR3, the DNA is TGTGCCAGCGGATCCGGGACAGGGAGTTATGGCTACACCTTC.

This clone has ten or more counts. The chain uses TRBV19 and TRBJ1-2, with 8 nucleotides matching TRBD1. Losses at the gene ends were 6 bases for V and 2 bases for J; bases not matched to a gene: 2. This CDR3 region has 13 residues. CDR1 and CDR2 (germline): LNHDA, SQIVND (reference sequence). CDR3 in amino acids: CASRGQENYGYTF. The CDR3 nucleotides are TGTGCCAGTAGGGGACAGGAAAACTATGGCTACACCTTC.

This clone came up many times. The gene calls are TRBV6-5 and TRBJ2-2; TRBD2 matches at 7 bases. CDR3 length: 16 amino acids. V lost 4 bases, J lost 1 base, and 6 bases stayed unmatched. CDR1 and CDR2 from the germline V gene are MNHEY and SVGAGI. The CDR3 reads CASSWPVAGNTGELFF. In nucleotides, the CDR3 is TGTGCCAGCAGTTGGCCAGTAGCGGGGAACACCGGGGAGCTGTTTTTT.

The sample holds many counts of this clone. This chain links TRBV6-1 with TRBJ1-2; TRBD1 matches 9 bases. The CDR3 spans 14 residues. With 6 bases clipped from V and 2 bases from J, the junction kept 4 bases outside the gene matches. Germline V gene data show CDR1 as MNHNS and CDR2 as SASEGT. The CDR3 spells CASRLGQGNYGYTF. CDR3 coding DNA: TGTGCCAGCAGGCTTGGACAGGGGAACTATGGCTACACCTTC.

This clone was seen repeatedly, ten times or more. The rearrangement uses TRBV5-1 and TRBJ2-3; 14 bases agree with TRBD2. Germline CDR1 reads SGHRS; CDR2 reads YFSETQ. V dropped 4 bases and J dropped 5; count of bases not matched to a gene: 9. The CDR3 length is 17 residues. This CDR3 is CASSRTGTSGGGDTQYF. Here the CDR3 DNA reads TGCGCCAGCAGCCGAACCGGGACTAGCGGGGGAGGAGATACGCAGTATTTT.